The 12 T cell receptor beta chains presented below share a single source sample, sequenced in a study of identical twins. TCRdb re-called the 5' RACE reads through MiXCR, storing one row per CDR3 protein. The data contain around 1.7 million distinct CDR3 sequences, around 33% of them singletons. Sequencing was done on a sample of cord blood. The receptor set was obtained from a newborn girl in good health.

The sample holds a few counts of this clonotype. The chain recombines TRBV4-1 with TRBJ1-1; unclear D gene. The ends were cut back, 1 base at V and 3 bases at J, with 15 bases in the middle. From germline, CDR1 is MGHRA and CDR2 YSYEKL. The CDR3 totals 16 residues. Here the CDR3 reads CASSQVSLRPDTEAFF. The CDR3 DNA sequence: TGCGCCAGCAGCCAAGTTTCTCTCAGGCCGGACACTGAAGCTTTCTTT.

In its sample, this clonotype was seen a few times. This chain uses TRBV5-1 with TRBJ2-3; 8 bases match TRBD2. Germline trimming cut 4 bases from V and 5 bases from J; bases unmatched to any gene: 9. In germline, CDR1 is SGHRS, CDR2 YFSETQ. This CDR3 has 15 amino acids. The DNA of the CDR3 is TGCGCCAGCAGCGTAGCGGGGTCCCCCGGAGATACGCAGTATTTT. Translated, it gives CASSVAGSPGDTQYF.

This chain's CDR3 is CASSLGTGKNEQYF. As DNA, the CDR3 is TGTGCCAGCAGTCTGGGGACAGGAAAGAACGAGCAGTACTTC. V and J are TRBV2 and TRBJ2-7; 8 bases match TRBD1. The CDR3 runs 14 residues. CDR1 and CDR2 (germline): SNHLY, FYNNEI. The ends lost 5 bases at V and 5 bases at J; junction bases unmatched: 8.

CDR3 nucleotides: TGTGCCAGCAGCGGGGAGGGACAACCTGAAGCTTTCTTT. This sequence encodes CASSGEGQPEAFF. The V gene is TRBV9, the J gene TRBJ1-1; maybe TRBD1 (6 bases). CDR3 size: 13 residues. Trimming left V 3 bases short and J 6 bases short, with 12 bases between. CDR1 and CDR2 from the germline V gene are SGDLS and YYNGEE.

This clonotype was counted at least ten times. The chain has TRBV3-1 and TRBJ2-1, with TRBD2 matching over 9 bases. V shed 1 base and J 13 bases; nucleotides not matched to a gene: 8. CDR3 size: 14 residues. The germline V gene has CDR1 LGHDT and CDR2 YNNKEL (reference sequence). This chain's CDR3 is CASSQVSLAGDQFF. The CDR3 DNA follows: TGTGCCAGCAGCCAAGTATCACTAGCGGGTGATCAGTTCTTC.

The sample holds one count of this clonotype. The chain recombines TRBV20-1 with TRBJ2-3, with 9 bases identical to TRBD1. V was pared by 6 bases and J by 2 bases, with 9 bases of the junction left unmatched. The CDR3 totals 15 residues. In germline, CDR1 is DFQATT, CDR2 SNEGSKA (reference sequence). The CDR3 DNA reads as TGCAGTGCCCTCACCGGGACAGGGCACACAGATACGCAGTATTTT. It specifies CSALTGTGHTDTQYF.

The chain employs TRBV20-1 and TRBJ1-1; 8 bases fit TRBD1. From germline, CDR1 is DFQATT and CDR2 SNEGSKA (reference sequence). With 3 bases clipped from V and 3 bases from J, the junction kept 9 bases outside the gene matches. CDR3 size: 15 residues. The DNA for the CDR3 is TGCAGTGCTAGCCGACAGGGGCCCGCGGACACTGAAGCTTTCTTT. Translation: CSASRQGPADTEAFF.

J is TRBJ1-5 and V is TRBV6-2 or TRBV6-3, with D possibly being TRBD1 (5 bases). Germline-derived CDR1 and CDR2 are MNHEY and SVGEGT. The CDR3 has 12 residues. Trimming took off 10 bases at V and 0 bases at J, with 7 bases between the two ends. This CDR3 reads CATGRSNQPQHF. The DNA for the CDR3 is TGTGCCACGGGACGTAGCAATCAGCCCCAGCATTTT.

CDR3: CASSRRGSANSYEQYF. For the CDR3, the DNA is TGTGCCAGCAGCCGCCGAGGCAGCGCAAACTCCTACGAGCAGTACTTC. V is TRBV3-1 and J is TRBJ2-7, with unresolved D. This CDR3 has 16 amino acids. From germline, CDR1 is LGHDT and CDR2 YNNKEL (reference sequence). Trimming pared 4 bases from V and 0 bases from J, leaving 16 bases between.

There are a few counts of this clonotype. This chain links TRBV28 with TRBJ1-2; D gene unclear. Trimming pared 5 bases from V and 9 bases from J, leaving 13 bases between. The CDR3 contains 12 residues. Germline-derived CDR1 and CDR2 are MDHEN and SYDVKM. Written as DNA, the CDR3 is TGTGCCAGCAGTACCCGTACGCGTCGCTACACCTTC. This gives the protein CASSTRTRRYTF.

The genes are TRBV5-5 and TRBJ2-1; 11 nucleotides agree with TRBD2. This CDR3 has 17 amino acids. J lost 4 bases, V lost 4 bases, and 10 bases had no gene match. The germline CDR1 and CDR2 sequences are SGHKS and YYEKEE (reference sequence). The CDR3, as DNA: TGTGCCAGCAGCCCTCGGGGACTAGCGGAACCTTACAATGAGCAGTTCTTC. This encodes CASSPRGLAEPYNEQFF.

The rearrangement uses TRBV6-1 and TRBJ2-7, with D tentatively TRBD1 or TRBD2 (7 bases each). Germline CDR1 and CDR2: MNHNS and SASEGT. Trimming stripped 4 bases from V and 4 bases from J, with 14 bases between. The CDR3 extends over 14 amino acids. In DNA form, the CDR3 reads TGTGCCAGCAGTGGTTCAGGGGGGGTATACGAGCAGTACTTC. Protein: CASSGSGGVYEQYF.